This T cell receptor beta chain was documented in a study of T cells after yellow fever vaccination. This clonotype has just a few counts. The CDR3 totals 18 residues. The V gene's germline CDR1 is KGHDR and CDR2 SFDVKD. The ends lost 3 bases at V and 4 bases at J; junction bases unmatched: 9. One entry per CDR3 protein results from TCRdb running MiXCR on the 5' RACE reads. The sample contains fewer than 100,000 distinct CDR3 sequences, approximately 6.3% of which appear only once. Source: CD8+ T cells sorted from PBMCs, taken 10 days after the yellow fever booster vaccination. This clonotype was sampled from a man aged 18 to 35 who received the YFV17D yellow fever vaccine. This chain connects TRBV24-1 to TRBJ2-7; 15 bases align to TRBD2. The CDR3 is CATSDDPQGTSGGYEQYV. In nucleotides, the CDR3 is TGTGCCACCAGTGATGACCCCCAAGGGACTAGCGGGGGGTACGAGCAGTACGTC.